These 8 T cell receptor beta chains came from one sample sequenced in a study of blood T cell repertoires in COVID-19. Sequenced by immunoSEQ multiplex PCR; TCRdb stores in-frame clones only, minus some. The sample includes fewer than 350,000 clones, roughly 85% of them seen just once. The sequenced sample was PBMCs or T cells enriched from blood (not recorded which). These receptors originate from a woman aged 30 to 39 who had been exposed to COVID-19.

CDR3 loop: CASSGGQESFYEQYF. The CDR3, as DNA: TGCGCCAGCAGCGGGGGACAGGAAAGCTTCTACGAGCAGTACTTC. The gene calls are TRBV5-1 and TRBJ2-7; TRBD1 agrees at 8 bases. V was clipped by 4 bases and J by 3 bases; unmatched bases: 9. This CDR3 comprises 15 residues. The germline gives CDR1 SGHRS, CDR2 YFSETQ.

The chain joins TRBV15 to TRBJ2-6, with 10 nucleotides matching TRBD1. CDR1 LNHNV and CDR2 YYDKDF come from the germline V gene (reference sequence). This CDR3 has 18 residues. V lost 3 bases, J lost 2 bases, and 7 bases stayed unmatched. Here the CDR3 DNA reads TGTGCCACCAGCAGGACTGACAGGGGGCGAACTGGGGCCAACGTCCTGACTTTC. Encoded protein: CATSRTDRGRTGANVLTF.

The DNA of the CDR3 is TGTGCCAGCTCACAGCAGGACTCCTACGAGCAGTACTTC. Translation: CASSQQDSYEQYF. V and J are TRBV18 and TRBJ2-7; D remains unclear. V was shortened by 4 bases and J by 0 bases, with 7 bases between the two germline ends. The CDR3 loop spans 13 amino acids. Germline CDR1 KGHSH, CDR2 LQKENI.

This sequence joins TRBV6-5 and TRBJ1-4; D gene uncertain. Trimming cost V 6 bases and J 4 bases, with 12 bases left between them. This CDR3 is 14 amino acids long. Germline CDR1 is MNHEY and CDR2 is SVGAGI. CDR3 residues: CASSTGNSNEKLFF. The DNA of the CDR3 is TGTGCCAGCAGCACCGGGAATAGTAATGAAAAACTGTTTTTT.

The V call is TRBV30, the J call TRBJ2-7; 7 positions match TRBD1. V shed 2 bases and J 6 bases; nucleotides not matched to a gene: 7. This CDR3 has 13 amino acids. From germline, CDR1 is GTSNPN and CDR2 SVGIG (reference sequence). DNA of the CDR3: TGTGCCTGGAGTAATAAGGGGGCGGGCGAGCAGTACTTC. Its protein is CAWSNKGAGEQYF.

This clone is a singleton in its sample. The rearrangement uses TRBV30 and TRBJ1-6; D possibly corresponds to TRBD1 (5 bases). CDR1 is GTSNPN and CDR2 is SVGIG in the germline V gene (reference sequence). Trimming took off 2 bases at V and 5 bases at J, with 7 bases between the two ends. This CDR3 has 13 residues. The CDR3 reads CAWSSRDNSPLHF. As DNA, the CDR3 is TGTGCCTGGAGTTCCAGGGATAATTCACCCCTCCACTTT.

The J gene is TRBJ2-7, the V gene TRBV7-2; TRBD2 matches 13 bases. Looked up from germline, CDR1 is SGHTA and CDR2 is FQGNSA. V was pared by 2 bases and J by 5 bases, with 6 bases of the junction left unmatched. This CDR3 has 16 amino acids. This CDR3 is CASSLSGLAGRNEQYF. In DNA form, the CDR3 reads TGTGCCAGCAGCTTATCGGGACTAGCGGGGCGGAACGAGCAGTACTTC.

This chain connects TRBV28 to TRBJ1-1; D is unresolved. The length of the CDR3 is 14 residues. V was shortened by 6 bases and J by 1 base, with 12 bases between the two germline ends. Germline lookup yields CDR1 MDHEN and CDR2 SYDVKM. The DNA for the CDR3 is TGTGCCAGCAGATACCCCAACAGGAACACTGAAGCTTTCTTT. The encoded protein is CASRYPNRNTEAFF.